Following are 26 T cell receptor beta chains from one sample sequenced in a study of technical replicates of blood from a few donors. Some clones are missing from TCRdb's copy, which holds only in-frame ones; the method was immunoSEQ multiplex PCR. The data show about 80,000 clones, with around 97% seen just once and about 0.19% held by the top ten. Sequencing input: T cells isolated from PBMCs. The receptors shown here come from a human donor in good health.

This rearrangement joins TRBV29-1 to TRBJ2-6; D ambiguous. The CDR3 has 17 amino acids. Trimming took off 4 bases at V and 0 bases at J, with 16 bases between the two ends. Looked up from germline, CDR1 is SQVTM and CDR2 is ANQGSEA. CDR3 loop: CSVGVTVTRSGANVLTF. CDR3 DNA: TGCAGCGTTGGAGTGACTGTTACGCGCTCTGGGGCCAACGTCCTGACTTTC.

This chain links TRBV5-6 with TRBJ2-1; 9 nucleotides agree with TRBD2. V lost 0 bases and J lost 0; bases outside the gene matches: 10. Germline CDR1 SGHDT, CDR2 YYEEEE. This CDR3 is 19 amino acids long. CDR3 protein: CASSLVWRGGVPSYNEQFF. The CDR3 DNA sequence: TGTGCCAGCAGCTTGGTTTGGCGGGGGGGTGTCCCCTCCTACAATGAGCAGTTCTTC. The full variable domain, in which reference TRBV5-6 and TRBJ2-1 provide the parts outside the CDR3, is DAGVTQSPTHLIKTRGQQVTLRCSPKSGHDTVSWYQQALGQGPQFIFQYYEEEERQRGNFPDRFSGHQFPNYSSELNVNALLLGDSALYLCASSLVWRGGVPSYNEQFFGPGTRLTVL.

V and J are TRBV9 and TRBJ2-6; 12 nucleotides match TRBD2. CDR1 SGDLS and CDR2 YYNGEE come from the germline V gene. The CDR3 sequence is 19 residues long. The trim removed 4 bases at V and 0 bases at J, leaving 8 bases unmatched. The CDR3 coding sequence is TGTGCCAGCAGCTCCAGACTAGCGGGGGTCTACTCTGGGGCCAACGTCCTGACTTTC. Residues: CASSSRLAGVYSGANVLTF.

The rearrangement links TRBV7-9 to TRBJ1-2; 7 bases are a match to TRBD1. Germline V gene sequence: CDR1 SEHNR, CDR2 FQNEAQ (reference sequence). This CDR3 spans 15 amino acids. V lost 1 base and J lost 3; bases outside the gene matches: 5. For the CDR3, the DNA is TGTGCCAGCAGCTTAGGAGGGGGCGCGGACTATGGCTACACCTTC. Translating gives CASSLGGGADYGYTF.

V usage is TRBV19 and J usage is TRBJ1-2; maybe TRBD1 (5 bases). The CDR3 length is 15 residues. In germline, CDR1 is LNHDA, CDR2 SQIVND (reference sequence). Trimming took 4 bases from V and 3 from J, leaving 15 bases between them. The DNA for the CDR3 is TGTGCCAGTAGTAGCCCGCAGGGTATTGACTATGGCTACACCTTC. Its protein product is CASSSPQGIDYGYTF.

The chain carries TRBV28 and TRBJ2-1, with D unclear. CDR3 length: 10 amino acids. From germline, CDR1 is MDHEN and CDR2 SYDVKM. V gave up 10 bases and J gave up 4 bases, with 5 bases separating them. The CDR3 DNA is TGTGCCACGAGGTACAATGAGCAGTTCTTC. The encoded protein is CATRYNEQFF.

The V gene is TRBV10-3, the J gene TRBJ1-2; 8 nucleotides agree with TRBD1. Germline V gene sequence: CDR1 ENHRY, CDR2 SYGVKD. Trimming cost V 7 bases and J 8 bases; bases outside gene matches: 9. The CDR3 has 13 residues. The DNA of the CDR3 is TGTGCCATCACTGGACAGGGATCCGTGGGCTACACCTTC. Its protein is CAITGQGSVGYTF.

This chain joins TRBV19 and TRBJ2-3; no firm D call. Germline CDR1 LNHDA, CDR2 SQIVND (reference sequence). Trimming removed 1 base from V and 2 bases from J, with 13 bases in between. The CDR3 is 16 amino acids. The CDR3 sequence: CASSIGSTPLTDTQYF. The CDR3 DNA reads TGTGCCAGTAGTATAGGGAGCACACCTCTCACAGATACGCAGTATTTT.

V usage is TRBV19 and J usage is TRBJ1-1, with TRBD1 identical over 8 bases. The CDR3 is made up of 15 amino acids. CDR1 is LNHDA and CDR2 is SQIVND in the germline V gene (reference sequence). Losses at the gene ends were 5 bases for V and 5 bases for J; bases not matched to a gene: 10. The CDR3 DNA sequence: TGTGCCAGTAGTGCGAACCAGGGGGCTGAAACTGAAGCTTTCTTT. This encodes CASSANQGAETEAFF.

This clone has just one count. The chain links TRBV19 to TRBJ2-1; TRBD2 is a possible D gene (6 bases). Trimming removed 7 bases from V and 0 bases from J, with 13 bases in between. The CDR3 has 15 amino acids. The V gene's germline CDR1 is LNHDA and CDR2 SQIVND (reference sequence). The CDR3 coding sequence is TGTGCCAGTACCTGGGACTCCAGCTCCTACAATGAGCAGTTCTTC. Its translation is CASTWDSSSYNEQFF.

V usage is TRBV5-6 and J usage is TRBJ2-5, with no clear D. This CDR3 spans 13 amino acids. Germline assignment: CDR1 SGHDT and CDR2 YYEEEE. Trimming stripped 5 bases from V and 5 bases from J, with 13 bases between. The CDR3 DNA is TGTGCCAGCAGACCGAGGCGAGATGAGACCCAGTACTTC. Protein: CASRPRRDETQYF.

In DNA form, the CDR3 reads TGTGCCAGCAGTTCGGGACTAGCGGGAGGACGATTAGAGACCCAGTACTTC. It codes for CASSSGLAGGRLETQYF. The chain joins TRBV28 to TRBJ2-5, with 15 bases matching TRBD2. Germline V CDR1 and CDR2: MDHEN, SYDVKM. V gave up 4 bases and J gave up 4 bases; unmatched junction bases: 7. The CDR3 has 17 residues.

The V and J genes are TRBV5-1 and TRBJ2-5; D is unclear. This CDR3 spans 15 amino acids. V was clipped by 0 bases and J by 2 bases, with 11 bases between them. Germline assignment: CDR1 SGHRS and CDR2 YFSETQ. CDR3 sequence: CASSLVTAEQETQYF. The CDR3 region has the DNA TGCGCCAGCAGCTTGGTAACAGCAGAACAAGAGACCCAGTACTTC. Using reference TRBV5-1 and TRBJ2-5 for the parts outside the CDR3, the full variable domain is KAGVTQTPRYLIKTRGQQVTLSCSPISGHRSVSWYQQTPGQGLQFLFEYFSETQRNKGNFPGRFSGRQFSNSRSEMNVSTLELGDSALYLCASSLVTAEQETQYFGPGTRLLVL.

This chain connects TRBV5-1 to TRBJ1-6; 10 nucleotides agree with TRBD1. This CDR3 is 16 amino acids long. Germline lookup yields CDR1 SGHRS and CDR2 YFSETQ. Trimming took 1 base from V and 6 from J; bases not matched to a gene: 4. CDR3 sequence reads: CASSLYGDRGNSPLHF. CDR3 nucleotide sequence: TGCGCCAGCAGCTTGTATGGGGACAGGGGTAATTCACCCCTCCACTTT. Looking up the rest from reference TRBV5-1 and TRBJ1-6 gives the full variable domain: KAGVTQTPRYLIKTRGQQVTLSCSPISGHRSVSWYQQTPGQGLQFLFEYFSETQRNKGNFPGRFSGRQFSNSRSEMNVSTLELGDSALYLCASSLYGDRGNSPLHFGNGTRLTVT.

The genes are TRBV5-8 and TRBJ2-2; TRBD2 agrees at 8 bases. Germline loops: CDR1 SGHTS, CDR2 YDEGEE. The CDR3 consists of 17 residues. With 6 bases clipped from V and 4 bases from J, the junction kept 14 bases outside the gene matches. As DNA, the CDR3 is TGTGCCAGCACCACGGGGAGCGGGAGATGGGGCACCGGGGAGCTGTTTTTT. This sequence encodes CASTTGSGRWGTGELFF.

The CDR3, as DNA: TGCGCCAGCAGCTTGGGTGCCAGGGTCGCCGAGCAGTACTTC. This encodes CASSLGARVAEQYF. The chain uses TRBV5-1 and TRBJ2-7; maybe TRBD1 (5 bases). V lost 0 bases, J lost 6 bases, and 13 bases lay in between. The CDR3 extends over 14 amino acids. Germline V CDR1 and CDR2: SGHRS, YFSETQ.

V gene TRBV7-8 combines with J gene TRBJ2-7; TRBD1 might be the D (6 bases). The V gene lost 6 bases and the J gene lost 4 bases, with 7 bases spanning the gap. This CDR3 comprises 11 residues. Germline V gene sequence: CDR1 SGHVS, CDR2 FQNEAQ. The CDR3 is CASSTGYEQYF. CDR3 sequence (DNA): TGTGCCAGCAGTACAGGGTACGAGCAGTACTTC.

The DNA of the CDR3 is TGCGCCAGCAGTAATAGCGGATTCTCCTACAATGAGCAGTTCTTC. It codes for CASSNSGFSYNEQFF. The chain recombines TRBV5-1 with TRBJ2-1, with a weak D call TRBD2 (6 bases). The CDR3 sequence is 15 residues long. Germline loops: CDR1 SGHRS, CDR2 YFSETQ. Trimming shortened V by 5 bases and J by 0 bases, and 12 bases separated the two germline ends.

The chain recombines TRBV29-1 with TRBJ2-3, with 8 bases identical to TRBD2. The CDR3 contains 17 residues. V gave up 4 bases and J gave up 5 bases; unmatched junction bases: 17. The germline CDR1 and CDR2 sequences are SQVTM and ANQGSEA. The CDR3, as DNA: TGCAGCGTTGTGGGCGGGAGGTCCCGAAATTGGTTAGATACGCAGTATTTT. Translating gives CSVVGGRSRNWLDTQYF.

With respect to this clone: This CDR3 fails to terminate in the conserved phenylalanine or tryptophan, so it likely reflects a read error. Because the CDR3's place on the DNA is in doubt, the DNA is left out and the CDR3 is given as listed by TCRdb. The chain has TRBV20-1 and TRBJ2-7; the DNA was not compared with TRBD1, the D call given in the table. Germline V CDR1 and CDR2: DFQATT, SNEGSKA (reference sequence). The CDR3 is 11 residues long, ends included. CDR3 residues: CSAEDRGRFYL.

The chain combines TRBV5-1 with TRBJ2-1; TRBD2 aligns across 8 bases. This CDR3 is built from 17 residues. Unmatched junction bases numbered 9, after V lost 4 bases and J lost 0 bases. CDR1 and CDR2 from the germline V gene are SGHRS and YFSETQ. For the CDR3, the DNA is TGCGCCAGCAGCGGACACGGGGGGGGGAGCTCCTACAATGAGCAGTTCTTC. It is translated as CASSGHGGGSSYNEQFF.

The CDR3, as DNA: TGTGCCAGCAGCTTAAGGCTGCGGGTTCGAGGCACCGGGGAGCTGTTTTTT. This gives the protein CASSLRLRVRGTGELFF. The chain recombines TRBV7-2 with TRBJ2-2, with D perhaps TRBD2 (5 bases). The germline V and J ends were trimmed by 2 bases and 4 bases, with 17 bases remaining between them. The CDR3 contains 17 residues. CDR1 and CDR2 (germline): SGHTA, FQGNSA.

V usage is TRBV27 and J usage is TRBJ1-5, with D possibly being TRBD1 (5 bases). Trimming stripped 3 bases from V and 1 base from J, with 25 bases between. The germline gives CDR1 MNHEY, CDR2 SMNVEV (reference sequence). The CDR3 consists of 20 residues. The CDR3 coding sequence is TGTGCCAGCAGTTTCCCTAGGGAGAGGGGACTCCGGGGGAGCAATCAGCCCCAGCATTTT. This sequence encodes CASSFPRERGLRGSNQPQHF.

The rearrangement uses TRBV5-4 and TRBJ1-1; a weak D match, TRBD1 (6 bases). Trimming removed 2 bases at V and 1 base at J, with 15 bases between. Germline V lookup: CDR1 SGHNT, CDR2 YYREEE (reference sequence). This CDR3 is 16 amino acids long. The CDR3 sequence is CASSFLTGARNTEAFF. The CDR3 bases are TGTGCCAGCAGCTTCCTGACAGGCGCTAGGAACACTGAAGCTTTCTTT.

The V and J genes are TRBV7-6 and TRBJ2-1; TRBD1 agrees at 9 bases. The CDR3 consists of 14 residues. Trimming removed 5 bases from V and 9 bases from J; junction bases left unmatched: 8. The germline gives CDR1 SGHVS, CDR2 FNYEAQ. DNA of the CDR3: TGTGCCAGCAGCCGGGGACAGGGAGGGAGTGAGCAGTTCTTC. Encoded protein: CASSRGQGGSEQFF.

This chain links TRBV7-8 with TRBJ1-1; D is perhaps TRBD1 (5 bases). Per the germline V gene, CDR1 is SGHVS and CDR2 is FQNEAQ. V was clipped by 5 bases and J by 10 bases, with 17 bases between them. The CDR3 runs to 13 residues. The CDR3 DNA is TGTGCCAGCAGCATTCAGGGTGACCCACGAGCTTTCTTT. As protein: CASSIQGDPRAFF.